This TCR beta chain was sequenced during a study of human T cells and chemical hapten exposure. The wider study: Patients' scalps got diphenylcyclopropenone weekly throughout the approximately 25-week study. Recorded diagnoses among the mostly female patients were alopecia areata, totalis or universalis.

This clonotype was recorded many times. What the library attached to individual cDNA molecules were unique molecular identifiers. TCRdb re-derived calls from the RACE reads in MiXCR, one entry per CDR3 protein. The sample has about 89,000 distinct CDR3 sequences; 10% to 13% are singletons. Time point given: pre-sensitization, week 0. Treatment reported: therapeutic diphenylcyclopropenone sensitization with weekly scalp DPC. This receptor was taken from a woman aged 55-69 years with alopecia areata. Some clones in this sample may be carry-over from other donors' samples. The sequencing used whole blood, collected in connection with sensitization to the hapten diphenylcyclopropenone (DPC).

Here the CDR3 DNA reads TGCAGTGCTAGAGTCGGGGGTGTAGATACGCAGTATTTT. Protein sequence: CSARVGGVDTQYF. J is TRBJ2-3 and V is TRBV20-1; a possible D gene is TRBD2 (6 bases). Germline CDR1 is DFQATT and CDR2 is SNEGSKA (reference sequence). V dropped 1 base and J dropped 5 bases, with 10 bases sitting between them. The CDR3 sequence is 13 residues long.